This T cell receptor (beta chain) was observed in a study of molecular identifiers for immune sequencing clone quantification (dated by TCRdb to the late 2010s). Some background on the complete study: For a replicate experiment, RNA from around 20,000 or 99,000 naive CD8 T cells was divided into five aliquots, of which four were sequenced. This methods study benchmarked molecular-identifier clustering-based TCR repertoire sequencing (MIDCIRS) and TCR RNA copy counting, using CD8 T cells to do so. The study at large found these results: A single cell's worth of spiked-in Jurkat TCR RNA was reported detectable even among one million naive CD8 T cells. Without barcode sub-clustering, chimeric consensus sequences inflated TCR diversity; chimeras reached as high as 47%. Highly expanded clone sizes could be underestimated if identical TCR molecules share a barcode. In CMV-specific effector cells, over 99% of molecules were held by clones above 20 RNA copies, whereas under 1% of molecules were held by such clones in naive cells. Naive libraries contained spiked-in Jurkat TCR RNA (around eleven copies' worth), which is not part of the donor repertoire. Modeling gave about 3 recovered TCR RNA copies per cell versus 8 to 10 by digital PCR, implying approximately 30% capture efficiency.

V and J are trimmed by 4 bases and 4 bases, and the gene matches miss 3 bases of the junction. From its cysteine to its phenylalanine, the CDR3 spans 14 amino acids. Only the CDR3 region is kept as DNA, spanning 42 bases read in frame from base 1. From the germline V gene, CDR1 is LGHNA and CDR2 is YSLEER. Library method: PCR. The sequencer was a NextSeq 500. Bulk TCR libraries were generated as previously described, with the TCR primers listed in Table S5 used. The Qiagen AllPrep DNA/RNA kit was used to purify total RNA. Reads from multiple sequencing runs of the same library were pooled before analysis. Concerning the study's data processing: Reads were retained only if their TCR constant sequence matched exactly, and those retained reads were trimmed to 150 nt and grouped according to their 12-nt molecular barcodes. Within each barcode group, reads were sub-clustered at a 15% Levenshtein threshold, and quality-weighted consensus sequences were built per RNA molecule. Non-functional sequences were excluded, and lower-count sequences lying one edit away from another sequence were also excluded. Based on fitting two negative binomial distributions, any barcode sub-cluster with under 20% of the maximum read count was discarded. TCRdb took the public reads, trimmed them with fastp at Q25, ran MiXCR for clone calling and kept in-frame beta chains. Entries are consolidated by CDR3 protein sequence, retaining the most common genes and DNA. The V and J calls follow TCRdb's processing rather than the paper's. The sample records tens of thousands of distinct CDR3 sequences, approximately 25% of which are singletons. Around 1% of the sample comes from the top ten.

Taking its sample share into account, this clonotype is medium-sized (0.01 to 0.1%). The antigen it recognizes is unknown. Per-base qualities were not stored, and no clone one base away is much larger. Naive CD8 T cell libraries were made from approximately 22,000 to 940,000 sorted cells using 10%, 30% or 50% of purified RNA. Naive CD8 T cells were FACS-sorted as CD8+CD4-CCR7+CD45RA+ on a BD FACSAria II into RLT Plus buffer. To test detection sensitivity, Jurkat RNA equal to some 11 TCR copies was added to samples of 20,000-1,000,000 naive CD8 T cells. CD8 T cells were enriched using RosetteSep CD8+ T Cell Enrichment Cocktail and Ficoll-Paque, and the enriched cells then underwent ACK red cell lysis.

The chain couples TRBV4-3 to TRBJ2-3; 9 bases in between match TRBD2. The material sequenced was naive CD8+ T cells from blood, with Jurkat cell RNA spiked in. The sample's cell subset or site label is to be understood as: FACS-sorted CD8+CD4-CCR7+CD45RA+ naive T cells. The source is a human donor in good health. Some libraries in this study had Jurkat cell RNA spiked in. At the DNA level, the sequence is TGCGCCAGCAGCCTAGCGGGAGTTGCAGATACGCAGTATTTT. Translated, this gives CASSLAGVADTQYF.